This T cell receptor beta chain was documented in a study of blood T cell repertoires in COVID-19. V shed 4 bases, J shed 4 bases, and the junction held 11 bases outside the gene matches. The CDR3 extends over 17 amino acids. Per germline, CDR1 LGHNA and CDR2 YNFKEQ. This clone was observed a single time. Some clones are missing from TCRdb's copy, which holds only in-frame ones; the method was immunoSEQ multiplex PCR. In the table there are some 250,000 clones, approximately 83% of which are singletons. The V gene is TRBV4-2, the J gene TRBJ2-2; 8 bases line up with TRBD1. The source of this sequence is a woman younger than 45 who had recovered from COVID-19. Sequencing used peripheral blood. The CDR3 spells CASSRETGQGVTGELFF. CDR3 bases: TGTGCCAGCAGCCGCGAAACAGGACAGGGTGTCACCGGGGAGCTGTTTTTT.